These T cell receptor beta chains were read from a single sample in a study of blood T cell repertoires in COVID-19. Method: immunoSEQ multiplex PCR; TCRdb's copy keeps in-frame clones and lacks some. The sample yields some 60,000 clones, around nine tenths seen once. The specimen sequenced was peripheral blood. The source of these receptors is a man in his 70s with acute or convalescent COVID-19. Each CDR3 is given without its conserved first and last residue. Fields, in order: CDR3 length, J gene, V gene, CDR3 protein.

12	TRBJ1-5	TRBV2	ASKEGRSGQPQH
14	TRBJ2-1	TRBV7-3	ASSYNSASGANEQF
13	TRBJ1-6	TRBV30	AWSIGRSYNSPLH
9	TRBJ2-1	TRBV30	AWSVLVSKF
13	TRBJ1-5	TRBV28	ASSWYDRDNQPQH
11	TRBJ2-7	TRBV28	ASSFGGNYEQY
12	TRBJ1-2	TRBV19	ASSTWTGPYGYT
12	TRBJ1-2	TRBV19	ASLSSALAGGYT
12	TRBJ2-1	TRBV5-4	ASSSMTGINEQF
12	TRBJ2-7	TRBV6-5	ASTGTLSIREQY
13	TRBJ2-5	TRBV30	AWSGTGALVETQY
12	TRBJ2-7	TRBV15	ATATGTGPYEQY
10	TRBJ2-5	TRBV25-1	ASSFPKETQY
11	TRBJ2-1	TRBV5-1	ASSKQGGREQF
15	TRBJ2-5	TRBV5-4	ASTLHPGTDRGETQY
14	TRBJ1-6	TRBV11-2	ASSPLRSSYNSPLH
14	TRBJ1-2	TRBV15	ATSRPGQESSYGYT
11	TRBJ1-5	TRBV7-3	ASSLSPNQPQH
13	TRBJ1-1	TRBV11-3	ASSLAQTGSGEAF
11	TRBJ2-7	TRBV28	ASVLEFAGEQY
11	TRBJ2-7	TRBV5-1	ASSLAPRNEQY
11	TRBJ1-1	TRBV28	ASSSGYNTEAF
13	TRBJ1-6	TRBV9	ASSVGGGGNSPLH
15	TRBJ2-6	TRBV19	ASSRTGDGAGANVLT
13	TRBJ1-6	TRBV5-1	ASSLQGEIPSALH
14	TRBJ1-4	TRBV5-5	ASSLGTGEVGEKLF
13	TRBJ2-2	TRBV5-1	ASGPQGLNTGELF
12	TRBJ1-2	TRBV28	ASSLSSRRNGYT
10	TRBJ2-7	TRBV28	ASSPDSRVQY
12	TRBJ1-4	TRBV28	ASSLPGRDEKLF
14	TRBJ2-6	TRBV18	ASSPTTASGANVLT
14	TRBJ2-3	TRBV27	ASSLSGTGGADTQY
14	TRBJ2-7	TRBV9	ASSVTGLAVSYEQY
10	TRBJ2-7	TRBV3-1/TRBV3-2	ASSQGPTEQY
12	TRBJ2-7	TRBV28	ASSPFLQYYEQY
12	TRBJ1-3	TRBV3-1/TRBV3-2	ASSQAGAGNTIY
14	TRBJ2-5	TRBV5-1	ASSSGLAGVQETQY
13	TRBJ2-3	TRBV4-2	ASSQDHGGTDTQY
14	TRBJ2-7	TRBV6-2/TRBV6-3	ASRPFKTGLRYEQY
13	TRBJ2-7	TRBV27	ASSFRTGRGNEQY
11	TRBJ2-1	TRBV12-3/TRBV12-4	ASSLEGTTTRF
13	TRBJ1-3	TRBV6-2/TRBV6-3	ASSYSGTGGNTIY
15	TRBJ2-1	TRBV9	ASSVAPSGLPYNEQF
13	TRBJ1-2	TRBV5-1	ASSLSTGADYGYT
18	TRBJ2-3	TRBV15	ATSRDLLAGGPPSTDTQY
15	TRBJ1-2	TRBV7-8	ASSFIGTAGENYGYT
14	TRBJ2-3	TRBV5-4	ASSFGGARPTDTQY
12	TRBJ1-2	TRBV11-2	ASSLQFSNYGYT
15	TRBJ1-4	TRBV10-3	AISDPGHRGSNEKLF
11	TRBJ1-4	TRBV10-2	ASSQDRGEKLF
11	TRBJ2-7	TRBV27	ASGATGGLEQY
13	TRBJ2-1	TRBV19	ASMASGPSYNEQF
15	TRBJ1-3	TRBV9	ASSVVDTVHSGNTIY
13	TRBJ2-3	TRBV20-1	SASSTSGKAGEQY
14	TRBJ2-2	TRBV7-6	ASSLGGLIQAGELF
14	TRBJ2-5	TRBV5-5	ASSFLPAGGGETQY
13	TRBJ2-3	TRBV5-1	ASSLGFEYTDTQY
14	TRBJ2-1	TRBV7-9	ASSLVSGQGANEQF